This T cell receptor (beta chain) was captured in a study of monozygotic twins with inflammatory bowel disease. Regarding the study as a whole: IBD patients displayed reduced TCRbeta diversity (inverse Simpson) when set against healthy co-twins.

PCR of TCRalpha and TCRbeta cDNA was nested, with two rounds of roughly 16 and 10 cycles. TCRdb re-analyzed the 5' RACE reads; it lists each CDR3 protein once, without DNA. This repertoire includes approximately 420,000 distinct CDR3 sequences. As to this clonotype: Antigen specificity is unknown.

This receptor was taken from a human donor with ulcerative colitis or Crohn's disease, or a healthy co-twin of an affected twin (not recorded which). Sequenced sample: blood.

CDR3 sequence: CASSQVGGGRDQPQHF. The chain couples TRBV4-1 to TRBJ1-5; TCRdb's assignment of TRBD1 cannot be checked, as there is no DNA. The CDR3 covers 16 residues. The V gene's germline CDR1 is MGHRA and CDR2 YSYEKL.